Below are 26 T cell receptor beta chains sequenced from a single sample in a study of CD8 T cells in ankylosing spondylitis. Study results and caveats: What appeared characteristic of ankylosing spondylitis blood was a TCR beta motif of seven to nine highly homologous variants.

From the 5' RACE reads, TCRdb called clonotypes with MiXCR, one entry per CDR3 protein. This sample yields under 850,000 distinct CDR3 sequences, of which around 17% are seen a single time; around 19% belongs to the top ten. For these receptors, no antigen is known. Source material: blood, either unsorted or a sorted T cell fraction (not recorded which). Receptor source: a male donor with ankylosing spondylitis.

V usage is TRBV3-1 and J usage is TRBJ1-1, with unresolved D. Germline lookup yields CDR1 LGHDT and CDR2 YNNKEL (reference sequence). V lost 1 base and J 8 bases, leaving 14 bases between the germline ends. The CDR3 is made up of 14 amino acids. The CDR3 sequence: CASSQAGPGGEAFF. Written as DNA, the CDR3 is TGTGCCAGCAGCCAAGCGGGTCCCGGTGGGGAAGCTTTCTTT.

The chain uses TRBV7-9 and TRBJ2-5, with a weak D call TRBD2 (6 bases). V was pared by 3 bases and J by 5 bases, with 16 bases between. This CDR3 region has 15 residues. Germline-derived CDR1 and CDR2 are SEHNR and FQNEAQ (reference sequence). CDR3 sequence reads: CASSFSLGGGETQYF. CDR3 in DNA: TGTGCCAGCAGCTTCTCTTTAGGAGGAGGGGAGACCCAGTACTTC.

The J gene is TRBJ1-5, the V gene TRBV20-1; 8 nucleotides align to TRBD1. This CDR3 spans 12 amino acids. CDR1 is DFQATT, CDR2 SNEGSKA, per germline (reference sequence). V was clipped by 5 bases and J by 10 bases; unmatched bases: 7. This CDR3 reads CSAADRGYPQHF. The DNA for the CDR3 is TGCAGTGCTGCAGACAGGGGATACCCCCAGCATTTT.

The chain joins TRBV28 to TRBJ2-1; a possible D gene is TRBD1 (6 bases). Germline-derived CDR1 and CDR2 are MDHEN and SYDVKM. With 8 bases removed from V and 6 bases from J, the gap between germline ends came to 14 bases. The CDR3 contains 13 residues. CDR3 nucleotides: TGTGCCAGCGGGGGCACGCTCCCCAATGAGCAGTTCTTC. Translation: CASGGTLPNEQFF.

In this sample, this clonotype turned up a few times. V gene TRBV6-2 or TRBV6-3 combines with J gene TRBJ2-1, with 10 nucleotides matching TRBD2. CDR1 MNHEY and CDR2 SVGEGT come from the germline V gene. The CDR3 is 13 amino acids. With 1 base clipped from V and 15 bases from J, the junction kept 6 bases outside the gene matches. DNA of the CDR3: TGTGCCAGCAGTTACTATGGGACTAGCGTTTCGTTCTTC. It encodes CASSYYGTSVSFF.

The V call is TRBV6-5, the J call TRBJ2-1; tentatively, D is TRBD1 (6 bases). Trimming left V 0 bases short and J 6 bases short, with 12 bases between. Germline V lookup: CDR1 MNHEY, CDR2 SVGAGI. The CDR3 covers 15 residues. The CDR3 sequence is CASSYSGQLFNEQFF. In nucleotides, the CDR3 is TGTGCCAGCAGTTACTCCGGACAGTTGTTCAATGAGCAGTTCTTC.

There are a few counts of this clonotype. The V and J genes are TRBV4-1 and TRBJ1-1; D might be TRBD1 (5 bases). The V gene lost 4 bases and the J gene lost 4 bases, with 16 bases spanning the gap. Germline CDR1 is MGHRA and CDR2 is YSYEKL. This CDR3 region has 15 residues. Written as DNA, the CDR3 is TGCGCCAGCAGCCCACCGAGCGGGGCCGGCACTGAAGCTTTCTTT. This encodes CASSPPSGAGTEAFF.

This clonotype has a handful of counts. CDR3 coding DNA: TGTGCCAGCAGTTTATTTGTGAACACTGAAGCTTTCTTT. This codes for CASSLFVNTEAFF. This chain connects TRBV27 to TRBJ1-1; D not resolved. Trimming cost V 1 base and J 0 bases, with 3 bases left between them. The CDR3 length is 13 residues. The germline V gene has CDR1 MNHEY and CDR2 SMNVEV (reference sequence).

This clonotype was observed at least ten times. This chain uses TRBV5-1 with TRBJ2-1; maybe TRBD1 (6 bases). Germline assignment: CDR1 SGHRS and CDR2 YFSETQ. V shed 3 bases and J shed 5 bases, with 9 bases lying between them. CDR3 size: 13 residues. The CDR3 here is CASSYGQNNEQFF. The CDR3 coding sequence is TGCGCCAGCAGCTACGGACAGAACAATGAGCAGTTCTTC.

This clonotype was counted between two and nine times. The V gene is TRBV2, the J gene TRBJ1-5; the D is unclear. This CDR3 spans 14 amino acids. The V end lost 3 bases, the J end lost 2 bases, and 8 bases lay between the germline ends. Germline V gives CDR1 SNHLY, CDR2 FYNNEI. CDR3 residues: CASSELVGNQPQHF. Written as DNA, the CDR3 is TGTGCCAGCAGTGAGTTGGTGGGCAATCAGCCCCAGCATTTT.

The V and J genes are TRBV4-2 and TRBJ2-7; 7 bases are shared with TRBD2. V was clipped by 1 base and J by 4 bases; unmatched bases: 7. The length of the CDR3 is 15 residues. Per germline, CDR1 LGHNA and CDR2 YNFKEQ. The CDR3 region is CASSQGKGGSYEQYF. The CDR3 nucleotides read TGTGCCAGCAGCCAAGGGAAGGGAGGGTCGTACGAGCAGTACTTC.

This chain connects TRBV6-1 to TRBJ1-1, with 8 bases aligning to TRBD1. The CDR3 has 15 amino acids. With V trimmed by 6 bases and J by 2 bases, 8 bases remained unmatched. Germline V gene data show CDR1 as MNHNS and CDR2 as SASEGT. The CDR3 bases are TGTGCCAGCAGAAAACCGACAGGGGATAACACTGAAGCTTTCTTT. Its protein product is CASRKPTGDNTEAFF.

The chain couples TRBV20-1 to TRBJ2-7; D is uncertain. The germline V gene encodes CDR1 DFQATT and CDR2 SNEGSKA (reference sequence). V shed 6 bases and J shed 4 bases, with 19 bases lying between them. There are 14 residues in the CDR3. Written as DNA, the CDR3 is TGCAGTGCGGCTAACACGTTCGGGTCTTACGAGCAGTACTTC. Translated, it gives CSAANTFGSYEQYF.

This clonotype has a handful of counts. This chain uses TRBV5-1 with TRBJ2-1, with TRBD2 identical over 15 bases. J lost 7 bases, V lost 2 bases, and 7 bases had no gene match. CDR1 SGHRS and CDR2 YFSETQ come from the germline V gene. The CDR3 consists of 17 residues. The CDR3 nucleotides read TGCGCCAGCAGCTTAAAGACCGGGACTAGCGGGGGGAATGAGCAGTTCTTC. Encoded protein: CASSLKTGTSGGNEQFF.

This clonotype came up a few times. The rearrangement joins TRBV29-1 to TRBJ2-1; 8 bases map to TRBD2. The trim removed 4 bases at V and 3 bases at J, leaving 17 bases unmatched. This CDR3 has 18 amino acids. Germline V gives CDR1 SQVTM, CDR2 ANQGSEA. CDR3 sequence reads: CSVAAFLSGGQIYNEQFF. CDR3 sequence (DNA): TGCAGCGTTGCGGCGTTTTTGAGCGGGGGACAAATCTACAATGAGCAGTTCTTC.

This clonotype was counted many times. V gene TRBV6-4 combines with J gene TRBJ2-2, with D perhaps TRBD2 (6 bases). V was shortened by 2 bases and J by 6 bases, with 16 bases between the two germline ends. The CDR3 contains 16 residues. Germline CDR1 MRHNA, CDR2 SNTAGT. The CDR3: CASSDKGLASPGELFF. The CDR3 DNA reads TGTGCCAGCAGTGACAAGGGGCTAGCGAGCCCCGGGGAGCTGTTTTTT.

This chain links TRBV4-1 with TRBJ2-1, with TRBD2 as a possible D gene (7 bases). Germline CDR1 reads MGHRA; CDR2 reads YSYEKL. The CDR3 runs to 16 residues. Trimming cost V 8 bases and J 5 bases, with 22 bases left between them. The CDR3 loop is CASSSGVKGGDNEQFF. CDR3 sequence (DNA): TGCGCCAGCTCGTCCGGGGTGAAAGGGGGGGACAATGAGCAGTTCTTC.

This chain links TRBV28 with TRBJ1-5; D may be TRBD1 (6 bases). The CDR3 has 13 residues. Per germline, CDR1 MDHEN and CDR2 SYDVKM. V lost 6 bases and J 7 bases, leaving 13 bases between the germline ends. DNA of the CDR3: TGTGCCAGCAGACAGGGAGTCGGACAGCCCCAGCATTTT. Translating it yields CASRQGVGQPQHF.

This clonotype was observed a few times. CDR3 coding DNA: TGTGCCTCCAAGACAGGGATCGGGTACAATGAGCAGTTCTTC. Its protein is CASKTGIGYNEQFF. The chain employs TRBV10-3 and TRBJ2-1; 7 bases match TRBD1. CDR3 length: 14 residues. With V trimmed by 11 bases and J by 4 bases, 11 bases remained unmatched. In germline, CDR1 is ENHRY, CDR2 SYGVKD.

V gene TRBV7-9 combines with J gene TRBJ2-1, with 9 bases matching TRBD2. With V trimmed by 1 base and J by 9 bases, 1 base remained unmatched. Germline CDR1 and CDR2: SEHNR and FQNEAQ (reference sequence). The CDR3 extends over 13 amino acids. The CDR3 spells CASSLERGVEQFF. The CDR3 DNA follows: TGTGCCAGCAGCTTAGAGCGGGGGGTTGAGCAGTTCTTC. The variable domain in full, completed from reference TRBV7-9 and TRBJ2-1, reads DTGVSQNPRHKITKRGQNVTFRCDPISEHNRLYWYRQTLGQGPEFLTYFQNEAQLEKSRLLSDRFSAERPKGSFSTLEIQRTEQGDSAMYLCASSLERGVEQFFGPGTRLTVL.

The V gene is TRBV12-3 or TRBV12-4, the J gene TRBJ2-3, with 9 bases identical to TRBD2. The CDR3 sequence is 15 residues long. V lost 7 bases, J lost 1 base, and 6 bases stayed unmatched. The CDR3 DNA sequence: TGTGCCAGCACCCTAACTAGCGGGTGCACAGATACGCAGTATTTT. It encodes CASTLTSGCTDTQYF.

This clonotype was picked up one time. The gene calls are TRBV7-6 and TRBJ2-1, with TRBD2 matching 10 bases. The germline gives CDR1 SGHVS, CDR2 FNYEAQ. The CDR3 has 14 residues. Trimming cost V 8 bases and J 8 bases; bases outside gene matches: 9. The CDR3 DNA sequence: TGTGCCAGCGCCAGCGGGAGGGCCTTAGATGAGCAGTTCTTC. Translated, it gives CASASGRALDEQFF.

This clonotype was counted at least ten times. The chain links TRBV3-1 to TRBJ2-3; D gene ambiguous. Between the trimmed V and J ends, which lost 2 bases and 0 bases, there was a span of 9 bases. The CDR3 covers 15 residues. Germline values: CDR1 LGHDT, CDR2 YNNKEL (reference sequence). CDR3 sequence (DNA): TGTGCCAGCAGCCAACCACGATCTAGCACAGATACGCAGTATTTT. Its protein product is CASSQPRSSTDTQYF.

This clonotype has only a few counts. The chain uses TRBV11-2 and TRBJ2-7, with TRBD1 identical over 8 bases. This CDR3 is 16 amino acids long. Germline lookup yields CDR1 SGHAT and CDR2 FQNNGV. V was pared by 2 bases and J by 3 bases, with 9 bases of the junction left unmatched. CDR3 region: CASSLIGGQDHYEQYF. CDR3 sequence (DNA): TGTGCCAGCAGCTTAATCGGGGGACAGGACCACTACGAGCAGTACTTC.

This clonotype has only a few counts. This chain connects TRBV20-1 to TRBJ1-6, with TRBD1 matching over 8 bases. The CDR3 runs 13 residues. CDR1 is DFQATT, CDR2 SNEGSKA, per germline (reference sequence). V gave up 5 bases and J gave up 7 bases; unmatched junction bases: 4. The CDR3 DNA is TGCAGTGCTCAGACAGGGGACAATTCACCCCTCCACTTT. It is translated as CSAQTGDNSPLHF.

This clonotype was counted a few times. The V and J genes are TRBV7-9 and TRBJ2-3, with 9 nucleotides matching TRBD2. This CDR3 contains 17 residues. The germline V gene encodes CDR1 SEHNR and CDR2 FQNEAQ (reference sequence). J was trimmed by 4 bases and V by 5 bases; bases with no gene match: 13. The CDR3 region is CASSPLASGAPSDTQYF. As DNA, the CDR3 is TGTGCCAGCAGCCCCTTAGCTAGCGGGGCCCCATCAGATACGCAGTATTTT.